This TCR beta chain derives from a study of memory CD4+ T cells and cytomegalovirus serostatus. Germline loops: CDR1 SNHLY, CDR2 FYNNEI. This CDR3 region has 14 residues. Trimming cost V 7 bases and J 7 bases, with 16 bases left between them. Single viable CD3+CD4+CD8-CD45RO+ cells were sorted as the memory CD4+ T cells. CMV serostatus came from serum IgG against pp150, pp28, p38, p52. Using immunoSEQ multiplex PCR, the repertoire was profiled, and TCRdb retains in-frame clones only, with some absent. Of about 50,000 clones listed, roughly 82% are singletons. The J gene is TRBJ2-2, the V gene TRBV2; D is perhaps TRBD2 (5 bases). The source of this sequence is an adult in good health and CMV-seronegative. The sample consisted of memory CD4+ T cells from blood. The CDR3 reads CASKGGFFDGELFF. The CDR3 DNA reads TGTGCCAGCAAAGGAGGATTTTTCGACGGGGAGCTGTTTTTT.